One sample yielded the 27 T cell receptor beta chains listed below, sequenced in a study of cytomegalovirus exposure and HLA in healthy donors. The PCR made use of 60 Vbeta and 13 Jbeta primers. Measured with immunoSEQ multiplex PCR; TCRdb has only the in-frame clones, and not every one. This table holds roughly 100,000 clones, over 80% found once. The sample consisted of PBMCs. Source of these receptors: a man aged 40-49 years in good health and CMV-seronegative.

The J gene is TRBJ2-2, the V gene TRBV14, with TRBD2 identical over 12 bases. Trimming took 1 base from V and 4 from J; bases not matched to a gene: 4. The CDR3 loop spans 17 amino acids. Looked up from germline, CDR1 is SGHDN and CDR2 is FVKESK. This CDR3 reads CASSQVGLAGITGELFF. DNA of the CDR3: TGTGCCAGCAGCCAAGTTGGACTAGCGGGGATCACCGGGGAGCTGTTTTTT.

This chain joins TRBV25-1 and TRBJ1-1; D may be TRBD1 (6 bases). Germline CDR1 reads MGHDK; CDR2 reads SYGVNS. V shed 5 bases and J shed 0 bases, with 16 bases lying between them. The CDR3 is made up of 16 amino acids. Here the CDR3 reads CASSRGVWTVNTEAFF. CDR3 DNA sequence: TGTGCCAGCAGTAGAGGGGTTTGGACAGTGAACACTGAAGCTTTCTTT.

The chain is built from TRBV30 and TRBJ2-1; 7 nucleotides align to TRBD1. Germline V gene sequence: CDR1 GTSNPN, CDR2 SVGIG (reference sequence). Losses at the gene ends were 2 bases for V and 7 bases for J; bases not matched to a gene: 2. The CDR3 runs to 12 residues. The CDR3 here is CAWSRQGNEQFF. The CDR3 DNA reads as TGTGCCTGGAGTCGACAGGGAAATGAGCAGTTCTTC.

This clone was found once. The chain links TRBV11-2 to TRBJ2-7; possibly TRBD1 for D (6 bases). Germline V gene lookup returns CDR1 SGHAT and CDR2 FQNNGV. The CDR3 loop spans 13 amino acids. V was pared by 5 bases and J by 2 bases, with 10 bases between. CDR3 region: CASSKQGPYEQYF. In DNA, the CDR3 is TGTGCCAGCAGCAAACAGGGCCCCTACGAGCAGTACTTC. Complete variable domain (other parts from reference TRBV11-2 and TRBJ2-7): EAGVAQSPRYKIIEKRQSVAFWCNPISGHATLYWYQQILGQGPKLLIQFQNNGVVDDSQLPKDRFSAERLKGVDSTLKIQPAKLEDSAVYLCASSKQGPYEQYFGPGTRLTVT.

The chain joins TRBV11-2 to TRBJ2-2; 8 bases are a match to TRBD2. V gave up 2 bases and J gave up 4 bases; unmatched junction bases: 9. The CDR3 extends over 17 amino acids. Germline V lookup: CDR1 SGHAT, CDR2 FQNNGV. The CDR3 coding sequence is TGTGCCAGCAGCTTATTGTTGAGACTAGCGTCCACCGGGGAGCTGTTTTTT. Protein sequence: CASSLLLRLASTGELFF.

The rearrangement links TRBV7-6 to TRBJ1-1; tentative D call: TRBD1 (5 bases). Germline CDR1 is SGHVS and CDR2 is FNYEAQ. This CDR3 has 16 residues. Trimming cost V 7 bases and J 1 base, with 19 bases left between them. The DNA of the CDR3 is TGTGCCAGCATCGACACCCTGGGGCGGAGGAACACTGAAGCTTTCTTT. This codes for CASIDTLGRRNTEAFF.

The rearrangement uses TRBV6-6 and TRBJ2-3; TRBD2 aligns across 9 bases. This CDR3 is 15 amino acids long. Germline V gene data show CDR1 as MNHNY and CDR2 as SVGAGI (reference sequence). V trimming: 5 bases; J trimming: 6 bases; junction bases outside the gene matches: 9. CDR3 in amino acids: CASSLTAGGSDTQYF. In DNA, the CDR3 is TGTGCCAGCAGTCTTACAGCGGGGGGCTCGGATACGCAGTATTTT.

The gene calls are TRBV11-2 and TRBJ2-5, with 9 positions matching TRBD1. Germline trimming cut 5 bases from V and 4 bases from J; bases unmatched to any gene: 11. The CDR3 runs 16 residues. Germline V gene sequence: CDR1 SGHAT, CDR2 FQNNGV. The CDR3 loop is CASSAFGTGRRETQYF. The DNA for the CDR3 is TGTGCCAGCAGCGCTTTCGGGACAGGGAGGAGAGAGACCCAGTACTTC.

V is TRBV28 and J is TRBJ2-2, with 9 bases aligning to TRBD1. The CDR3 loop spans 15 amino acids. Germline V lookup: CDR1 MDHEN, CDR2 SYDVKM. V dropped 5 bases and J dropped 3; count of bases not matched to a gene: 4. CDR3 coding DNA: TGTGCCAGCAGTAGGGACAGGGTCGACACCGGGGAGCTGTTTTTT. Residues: CASSRDRVDTGELFF.

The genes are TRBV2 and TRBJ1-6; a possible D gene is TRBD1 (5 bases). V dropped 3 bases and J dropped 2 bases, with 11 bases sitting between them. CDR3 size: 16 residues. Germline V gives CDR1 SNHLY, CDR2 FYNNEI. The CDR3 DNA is TGTGCCAGCAGTGACCTGGACAATACCTATAATTCACCCCTCCACTTT. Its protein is CASSDLDNTYNSPLHF.

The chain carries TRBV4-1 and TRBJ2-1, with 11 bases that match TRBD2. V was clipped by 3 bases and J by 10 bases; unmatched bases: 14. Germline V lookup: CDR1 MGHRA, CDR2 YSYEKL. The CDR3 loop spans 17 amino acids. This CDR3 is CASSQGSGTSGSKEQFF. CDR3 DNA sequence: TGCGCCAGCAGCCAGGGCTCCGGGACTAGCGGTAGTAAGGAGCAGTTCTTC.

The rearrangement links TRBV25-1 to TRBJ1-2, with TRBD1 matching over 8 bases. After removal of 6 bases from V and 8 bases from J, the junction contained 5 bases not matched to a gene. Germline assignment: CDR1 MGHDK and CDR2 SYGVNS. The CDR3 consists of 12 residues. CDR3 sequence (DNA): TGTGCCAGCAGGCGGGCAGGGGGCGGCTACACCTTC. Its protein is CASRRAGGGYTF.

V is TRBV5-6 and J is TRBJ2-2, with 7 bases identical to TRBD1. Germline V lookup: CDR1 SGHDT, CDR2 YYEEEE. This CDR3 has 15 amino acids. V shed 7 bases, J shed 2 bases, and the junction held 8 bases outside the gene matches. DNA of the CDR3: TGTGCCAGCCGGTTCCGGGACAGAAACACCGGGGAGCTGTTTTTT. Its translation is CASRFRDRNTGELFF.

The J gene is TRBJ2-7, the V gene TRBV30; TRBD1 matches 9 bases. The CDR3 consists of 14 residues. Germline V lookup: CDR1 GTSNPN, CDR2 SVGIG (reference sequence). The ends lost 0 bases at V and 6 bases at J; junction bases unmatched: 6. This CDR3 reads CAWSVLGTGIEQYF. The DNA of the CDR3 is TGTGCCTGGAGTGTACTCGGGACAGGGATCGAGCAGTACTTC. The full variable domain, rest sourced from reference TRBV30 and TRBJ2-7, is SQTIHQWPATLVQPVGSPLSLECTVEGTSNPNLYWYRQAAGRGLQLLFYSVGIGQISSEVPQNLSASRPQDRQFILSSKKLLLSDSGFYLCAWSVLGTGIEQYFGPGTRLTVT.

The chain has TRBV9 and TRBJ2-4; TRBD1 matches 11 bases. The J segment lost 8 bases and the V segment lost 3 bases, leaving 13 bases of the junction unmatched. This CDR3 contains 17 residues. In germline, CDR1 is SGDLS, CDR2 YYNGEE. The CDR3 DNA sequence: TGTGCCAGCAGCGCCCGGACAGGGGGCGCAGAGAAGGACATTCAGTACTTC. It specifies CASSARTGGAEKDIQYF.

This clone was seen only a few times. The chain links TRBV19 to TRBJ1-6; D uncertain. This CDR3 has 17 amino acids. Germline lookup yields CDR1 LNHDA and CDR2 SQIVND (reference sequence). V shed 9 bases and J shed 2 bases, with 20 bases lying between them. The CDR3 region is CASADGGMGTYNSPLHF. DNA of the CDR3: TGTGCCAGCGCCGACGGAGGAATGGGGACCTATAATTCACCCCTCCACTTT.

The CDR3 reads CASSQRLAGGSYEQYF. The CDR3 DNA reads as TGCGCCAGCAGCCAGAGACTAGCGGGGGGGTCATACGAGCAGTACTTC. The chain is built from TRBV4-3 and TRBJ2-7, with 14 bases fitting TRBD2. Losses at the gene ends were 3 bases for V and 4 bases for J; bases not matched to a gene: 5. This CDR3 is built from 16 residues. Germline CDR1 and CDR2: LGHNA and YSLEER.

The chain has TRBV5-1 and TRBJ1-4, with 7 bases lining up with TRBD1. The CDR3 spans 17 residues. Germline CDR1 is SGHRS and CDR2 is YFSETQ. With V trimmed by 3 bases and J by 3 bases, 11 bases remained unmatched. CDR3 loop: CASSSGQDGAPNEKLFF. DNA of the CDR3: TGCGCCAGCAGCTCCGGACAGGACGGCGCCCCTAATGAAAAACTGTTTTTT.

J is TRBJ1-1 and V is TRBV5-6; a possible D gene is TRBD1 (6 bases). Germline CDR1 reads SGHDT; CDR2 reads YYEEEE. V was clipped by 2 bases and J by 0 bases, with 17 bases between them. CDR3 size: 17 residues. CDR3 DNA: TGTGCCAGCAGCTTCCAGGGGCCTGGCATCTTGAACACTGAAGCTTTCTTT. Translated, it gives CASSFQGPGILNTEAFF.

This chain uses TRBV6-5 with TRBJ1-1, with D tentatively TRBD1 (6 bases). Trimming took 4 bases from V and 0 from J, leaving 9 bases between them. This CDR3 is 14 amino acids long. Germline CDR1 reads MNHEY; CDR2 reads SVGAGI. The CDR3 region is CASSFGTLNTEAFF. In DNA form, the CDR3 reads TGTGCCAGCAGTTTCGGGACACTGAACACTGAAGCTTTCTTT.

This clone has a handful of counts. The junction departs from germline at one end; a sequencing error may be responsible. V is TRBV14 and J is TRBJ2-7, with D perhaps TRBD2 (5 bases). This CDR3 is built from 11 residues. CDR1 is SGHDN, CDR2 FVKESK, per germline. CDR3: CASSRAGPPVF. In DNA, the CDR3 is TGTGCCAGCAGCCGCGCGGGCCCTCCAGTATTC.

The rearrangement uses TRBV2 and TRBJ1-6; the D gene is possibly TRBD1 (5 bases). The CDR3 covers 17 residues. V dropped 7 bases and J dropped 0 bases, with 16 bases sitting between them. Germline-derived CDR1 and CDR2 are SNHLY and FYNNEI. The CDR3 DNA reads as TGTGCCAGCAATGCAGGGTCCCGAGGCTCCTATAATTCACCCCTCCACTTT. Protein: CASNAGSRGSYNSPLHF.

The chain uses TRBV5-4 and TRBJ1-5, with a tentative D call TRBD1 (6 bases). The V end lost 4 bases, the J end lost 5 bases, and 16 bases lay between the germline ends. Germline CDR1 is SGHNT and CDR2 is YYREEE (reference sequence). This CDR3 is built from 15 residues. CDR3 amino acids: CASSRGGARDQPQHF. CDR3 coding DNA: TGTGCCAGCAGCCGGGGGGGGGCGCGGGATCAGCCCCAGCATTTT.

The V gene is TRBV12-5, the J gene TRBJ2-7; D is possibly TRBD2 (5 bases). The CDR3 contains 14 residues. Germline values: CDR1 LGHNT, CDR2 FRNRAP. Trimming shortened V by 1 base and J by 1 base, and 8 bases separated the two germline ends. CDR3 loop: CASGLESGSYEQYF. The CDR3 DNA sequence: TGTGCTAGTGGTTTGGAGTCGGGATCCTACGAGCAGTACTTC.

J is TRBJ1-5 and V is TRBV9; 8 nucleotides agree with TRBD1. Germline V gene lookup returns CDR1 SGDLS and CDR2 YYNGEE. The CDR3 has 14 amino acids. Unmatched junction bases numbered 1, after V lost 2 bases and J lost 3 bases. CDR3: CASSVQGANQPQHF. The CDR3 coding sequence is TGTGCCAGCAGCGTCCAGGGGGCCAATCAGCCCCAGCATTTT.

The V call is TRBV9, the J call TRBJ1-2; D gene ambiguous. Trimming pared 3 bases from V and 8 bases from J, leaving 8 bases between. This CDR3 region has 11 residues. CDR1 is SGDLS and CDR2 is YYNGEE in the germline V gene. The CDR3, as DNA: TGTGCCAGCAGCGAGAGCGGAGGCTACACCTTC. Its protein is CASSESGGYTF.

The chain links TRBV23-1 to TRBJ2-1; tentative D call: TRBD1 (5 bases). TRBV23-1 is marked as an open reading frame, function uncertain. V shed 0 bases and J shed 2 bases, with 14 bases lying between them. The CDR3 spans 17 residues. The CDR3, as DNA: TGCGCCAGCAGTCAATCTGTAAGGGGAAGCACCTACAATGAGCAGTTCTTC. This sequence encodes CASSQSVRGSTYNEQFF.